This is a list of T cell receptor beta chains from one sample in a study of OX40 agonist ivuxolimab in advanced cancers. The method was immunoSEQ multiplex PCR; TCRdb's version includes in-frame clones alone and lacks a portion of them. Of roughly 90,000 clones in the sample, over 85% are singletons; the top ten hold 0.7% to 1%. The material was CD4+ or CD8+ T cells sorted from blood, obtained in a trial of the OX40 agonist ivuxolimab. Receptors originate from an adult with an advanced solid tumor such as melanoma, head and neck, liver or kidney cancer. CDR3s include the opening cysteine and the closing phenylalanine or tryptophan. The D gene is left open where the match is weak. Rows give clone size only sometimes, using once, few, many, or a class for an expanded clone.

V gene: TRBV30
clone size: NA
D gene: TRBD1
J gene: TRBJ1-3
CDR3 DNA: TGTGCCTGGGATCGACAGGGGCTCGGAAACACCATATATTTT
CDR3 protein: CAWDRQGLGNTIYF

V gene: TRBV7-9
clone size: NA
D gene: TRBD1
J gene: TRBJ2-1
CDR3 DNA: TGTGCCAGCAGCCCTAGAACAGGGGCGAATGAGCAGTTCTTC
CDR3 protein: CASSPRTGANEQFF

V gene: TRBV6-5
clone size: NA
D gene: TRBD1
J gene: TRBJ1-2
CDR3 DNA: TGTGCCAGCAGTTTCAGGACAGGCGGGGGGGGCTACACCTTC
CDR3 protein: CASSFRTGGGGYTF

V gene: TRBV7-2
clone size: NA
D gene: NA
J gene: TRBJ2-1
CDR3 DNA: TGTGCCAGCAGCTTAGGGCTGTGGGGGAATGAGCAGTTCTTC
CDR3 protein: CASSLGLWGNEQFF

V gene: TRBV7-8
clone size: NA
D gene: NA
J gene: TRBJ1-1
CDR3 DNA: TGTGCCAGCAGCGCCCGAACAAACAGGGCTTTCTTT
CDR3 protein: CASSARTNRAFF

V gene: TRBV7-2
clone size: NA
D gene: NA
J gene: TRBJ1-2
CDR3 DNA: TGTGCCAGCAGCTTAGGGCCTAACTATGGCTACACCTTC
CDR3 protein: CASSLGPNYGYTF

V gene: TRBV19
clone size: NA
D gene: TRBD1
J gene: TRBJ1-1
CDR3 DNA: TGTGCCAGTAGTCTCAGCGGGACAGGGAACACTGAAGCTTTCTTT
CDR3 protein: CASSLSGTGNTEAFF

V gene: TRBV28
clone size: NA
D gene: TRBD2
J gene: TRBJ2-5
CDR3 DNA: TGTGCCAGCAGTTTATCTTCGGCGGGAGGCCAAGAGACCCAGTACTTC
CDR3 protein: CASSLSSAGGQETQYF

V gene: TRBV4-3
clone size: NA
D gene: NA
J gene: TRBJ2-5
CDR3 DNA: TGCGCCAGCAGCCAAGATCTTTACAGCCAAGAGACCCAGTACTTC
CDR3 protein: CASSQDLYSQETQYF

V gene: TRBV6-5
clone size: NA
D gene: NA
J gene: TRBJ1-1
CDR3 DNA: TGTGCCAGCAGGCGGGATGTTGGGTCGGAAGCTTTCTTT
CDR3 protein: CASRRDVGSEAFF

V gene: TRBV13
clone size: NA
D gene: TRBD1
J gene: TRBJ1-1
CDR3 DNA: TGTGCCAGCAGCTTATTGACAGGGGGTTCGGCTTTCTTT
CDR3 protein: CASSLLTGGSAFF

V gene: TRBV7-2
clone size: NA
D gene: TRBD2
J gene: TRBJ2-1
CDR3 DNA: TGTGCCAGCAGCTTAGATGTCGGGGGGGTTGAGCAGTTCTTC
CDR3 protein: CASSLDVGGVEQFF

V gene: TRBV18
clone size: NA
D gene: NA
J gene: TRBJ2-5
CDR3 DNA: TGTGCCAGCTCACCACCCGCCAGGCCAGAGACCCAGTACTTC
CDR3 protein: CASSPPARPETQYF

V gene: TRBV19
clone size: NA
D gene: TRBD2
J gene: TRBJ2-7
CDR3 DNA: TGTGCCAGTAGTGGGCGTCTAGCGGGGGGAGAGGTCTACGAGCAGTACTTC
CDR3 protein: CASSGRLAGGEVYEQYF

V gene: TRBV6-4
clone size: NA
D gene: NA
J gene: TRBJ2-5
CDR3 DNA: TGTGCCAGCAGTAGGGGAGACAGCCAAGAGACCCAGTACTTC
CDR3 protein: CASSRGDSQETQYF

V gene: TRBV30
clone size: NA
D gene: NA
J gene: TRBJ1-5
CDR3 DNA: TGTGCCTGGAGTGTCCAAGAAGCTCAGCCCCAGCATTTT
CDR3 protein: CAWSVQEAQPQHF

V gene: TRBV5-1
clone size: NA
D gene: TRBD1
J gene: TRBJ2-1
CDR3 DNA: TGCGCCAGCAGCCGGCAGGGACAGGAGTACAATGAGCAGTTCTTC
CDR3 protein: CASSRQGQEYNEQFF

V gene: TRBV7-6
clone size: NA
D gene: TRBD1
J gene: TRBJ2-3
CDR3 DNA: TGTGCCAGCAGCCTACTTACAGGGGGCGCGACAGATACGCAGTATTTT
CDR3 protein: CASSLLTGGATDTQYF

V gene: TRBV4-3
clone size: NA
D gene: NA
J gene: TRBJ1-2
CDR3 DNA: TGCGCCAGCAGCCAAGATGTGCAGGGTACTTACTATGGCTACACCTTC
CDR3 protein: CASSQDVQGTYYGYTF

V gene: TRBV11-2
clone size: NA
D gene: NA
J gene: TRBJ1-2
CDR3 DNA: TGTGCCAGCAGCTTAGGAACAGGGACTAACTATGGCTACACCTTC
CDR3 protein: CASSLGTGTNYGYTF

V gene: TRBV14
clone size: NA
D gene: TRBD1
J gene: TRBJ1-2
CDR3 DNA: TGTGCCAGCAGCCAAGATGGGACAGGGTACGACTACACCTTC
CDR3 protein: CASSQDGTGYDYTF

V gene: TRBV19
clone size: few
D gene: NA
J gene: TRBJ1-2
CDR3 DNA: TGTGCCAGTAGTCGGGAGCTCTATGGCTACACCTTC
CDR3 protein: CASSRELYGYTF

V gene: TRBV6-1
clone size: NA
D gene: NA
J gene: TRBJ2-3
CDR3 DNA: TGTGCCAGCAAGTCTCTCAGGGCTCCAGATACGCAGTATTTT
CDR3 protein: CASKSLRAPDTQYF

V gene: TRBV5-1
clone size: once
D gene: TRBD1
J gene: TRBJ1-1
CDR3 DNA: TGCGCCAGCAGCGTCGGGACAGCGAACACTGAAGCTTTCTTT
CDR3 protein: CASSVGTANTEAFF